Listed below are T cell receptor beta chains from one sample, sequenced in a study of low-dose radiotherapy and immunotherapy resistance in tumors. TCRdb ran MiXCR on the reads and lists one entry per CDR3 protein. The repertoire consists of some 88,000 distinct CDR3 sequences, with roughly 9% occurring once and the leading ten covering roughly 1%. The specimen comprised PBMCs, sampled before treatment. The receptor set was obtained from a male donor with prostate cancer. Each CDR3 is given with its conserved first and last residue. A D gene is named only where the DNA matches it firmly. The size entry is marked missing in some rows and otherwise reads once, few, many or a size class.

d_gene | j_gene | abundance | v_gene | CDR3nt | CDR3aa
TRBD2 | TRBJ2-1 | . | TRBV12-5 | TGTGCTAGTGGTTTGGTAAGGGGCGGACTAGCGGGAATTCGTTCCTACAATGAGCAGTTCTTC | CASGLVRGGLAGIRSYNEQFF
TRBD2 | TRBJ2-5 | many | TRBV28 | TGTGCCAGCAGTTTAGATCTAGCGGGAGCTGAGACCCAGTACTTC | CASSLDLAGAETQYF
. | TRBJ1-1 | many | TRBV5-5 | TGTGCCAGCACCCGGGCCAGGGGAGGGACTGAAGCTTTCTTT | CASTRARGGTEAFF
. | TRBJ2-2 | many | TRBV6-2/TRBV6-3 | TGTGCCAGCAGCACTGCCGGGGAGCTGTTTTTT | CASSTAGELFF
TRBD2 | TRBJ2-5 | many | TRBV9 | TGTGCCAGCAGCGTTGCGGGAGGAGGGGAGACCCAGTACTTC | CASSVAGGGETQYF
. | TRBJ1-2 | . | TRBV28 | TGTGCCAGCAGTCCAGCTGGCGCAATCCGCTATGGCTACACCTTC | CASSPAGAIRYGYTF
. | TRBJ2-7 | many | TRBV7-6 | TGTGCCAGCAGCTCCCTGGGGACACTCTCCTACGAGCAGTACTTC | CASSSLGTLSYEQYF
TRBD1 | TRBJ2-7 | many | TRBV19 | TGTGCCAGTAGGAAGGGACAGGAGTCCTCCTACGAGCAGTACTTC | CASRKGQESSYEQYF
. | TRBJ2-7 | many | TRBV7-2 | TGTGCCAGCAGCGACACTGGAGGGTCCTACGAGCAGTACTTC | CASSDTGGSYEQYF
. | TRBJ2-2 | many | TRBV6-4 | TGTGCCAGCAGTCCCATCTCCAACACCGGGGAGCTGTTTTTT | CASSPISNTGELFF
. | TRBJ2-1 | . | TRBV20-1 | TGCAGTGCTAGAAAGCAATTCCGGACTCTCGGGGATGAGCAGTTCTTC | CSARKQFRTLGDEQFF
. | TRBJ2-3 | many | TRBV7-2 | TGTGCCAGCAGCTTAGATCGAGGGGCGCAGTATTTT | CASSLDRGAQYF
TRBD2 | TRBJ2-3 | many | TRBV28 | TGTGCCAGCAGTTTCGGGTGGGAGGGCCGTGGCACAGATACGCAGTATTTT | CASSFGWEGRGTDTQYF
TRBD2 | TRBJ2-5 | many | TRBV2 | TGTGCCAGCAGCGGGACTAGCGGGAGTCCCGAAGAGACCCAGTACTTC | CASSGTSGSPEETQYF